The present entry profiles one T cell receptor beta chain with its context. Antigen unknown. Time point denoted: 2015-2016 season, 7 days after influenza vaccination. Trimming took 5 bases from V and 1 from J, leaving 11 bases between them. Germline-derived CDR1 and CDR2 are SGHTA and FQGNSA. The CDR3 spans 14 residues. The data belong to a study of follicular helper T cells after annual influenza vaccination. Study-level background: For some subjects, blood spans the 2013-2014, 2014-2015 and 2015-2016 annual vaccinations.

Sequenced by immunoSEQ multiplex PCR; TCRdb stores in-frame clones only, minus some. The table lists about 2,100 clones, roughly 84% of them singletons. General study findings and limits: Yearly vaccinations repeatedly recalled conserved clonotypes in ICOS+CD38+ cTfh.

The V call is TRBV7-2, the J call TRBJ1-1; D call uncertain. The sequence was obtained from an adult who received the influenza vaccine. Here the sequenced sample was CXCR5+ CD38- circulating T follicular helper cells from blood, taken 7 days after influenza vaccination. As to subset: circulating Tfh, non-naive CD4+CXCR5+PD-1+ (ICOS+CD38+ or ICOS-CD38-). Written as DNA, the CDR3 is TGTGCCAGCAGCCCCACACGGGAGAACACTGAAGCTTTCTTT. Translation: CASSPTRENTEAFF.